Reported below is one T cell receptor beta chain. This specimen comes from a study of T cell responses to AZD1222 COVID-19 vaccine. Sequencing used immunoSEQ multiplex PCR; TCRdb keeps in-frame clones, though not all of them. Among about 150,000 clones listed, 80% to 90% were seen once. Germline V gene data show CDR1 as LGHDT and CDR2 as YNNKEL (reference sequence). The CDR3 has 16 residues. Trimming left V 3 bases short and J 2 bases short, with 17 bases between. The source was peripheral blood, collected after recovery from COVID-19. This sequence joins TRBV3-1 (or the pseudogene TRBV3-2) and TRBJ2-7, with TRBD2 as a possible D gene (7 bases). This receptor was taken from an adult who had recovered from COVID-19. The CDR3 DNA reads TGTGCCAGCAGCCACCTCCGGGGGGCCACCGCCTACGAGCAGTACTTC. Translating gives CASSHLRGATAYEQYF.